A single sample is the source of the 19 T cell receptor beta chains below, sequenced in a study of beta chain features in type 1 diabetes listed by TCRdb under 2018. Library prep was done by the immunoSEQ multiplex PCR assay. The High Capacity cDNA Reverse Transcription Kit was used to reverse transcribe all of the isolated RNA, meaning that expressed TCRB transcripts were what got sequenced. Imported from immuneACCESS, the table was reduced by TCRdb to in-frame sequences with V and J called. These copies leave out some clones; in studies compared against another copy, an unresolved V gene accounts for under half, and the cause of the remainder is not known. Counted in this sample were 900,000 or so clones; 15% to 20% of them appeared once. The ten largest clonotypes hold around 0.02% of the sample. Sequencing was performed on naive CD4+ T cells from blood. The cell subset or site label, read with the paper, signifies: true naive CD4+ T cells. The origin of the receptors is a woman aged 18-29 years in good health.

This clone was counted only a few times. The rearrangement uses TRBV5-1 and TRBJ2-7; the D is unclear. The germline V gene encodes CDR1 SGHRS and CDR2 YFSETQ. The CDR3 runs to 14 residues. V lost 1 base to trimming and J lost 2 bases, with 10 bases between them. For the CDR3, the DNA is TGCGCCAGCAGCTTGTCGGCAGCCGCCTACGAGCAGTACTTC. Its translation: CASSLSAAAYEQYF.

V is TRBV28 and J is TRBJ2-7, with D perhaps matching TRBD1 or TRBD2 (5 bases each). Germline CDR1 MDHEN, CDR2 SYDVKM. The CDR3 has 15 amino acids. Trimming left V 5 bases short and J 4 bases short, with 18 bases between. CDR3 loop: CASSRPGTRVYEQYF. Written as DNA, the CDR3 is TGTGCCAGCAGTCGCCCCGGGACCCGCGTATACGAGCAGTACTTC.

The CDR3 nucleotides are TGTGCCAGCAGCGAACTAGCGGGAATGTACAATGAGCAGTTCTTC. Protein sequence: CASSELAGMYNEQFF. The rearrangement links TRBV7-3 to TRBJ2-1; 10 bases agree with TRBD2. V lost 5 bases, J lost 4 bases, and 5 bases stayed unmatched. Per germline, CDR1 SGHTA and CDR2 FQGTGA. The CDR3 loop spans 15 amino acids.

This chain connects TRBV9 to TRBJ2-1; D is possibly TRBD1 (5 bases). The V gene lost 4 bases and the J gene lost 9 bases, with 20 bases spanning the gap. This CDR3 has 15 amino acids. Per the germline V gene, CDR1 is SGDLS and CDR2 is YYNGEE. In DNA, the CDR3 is TGTGCCAGCAGCTCCTTCCAGGGTTTGATGGGTGAGCAGTTCTTC. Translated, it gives CASSSFQGLMGEQFF.

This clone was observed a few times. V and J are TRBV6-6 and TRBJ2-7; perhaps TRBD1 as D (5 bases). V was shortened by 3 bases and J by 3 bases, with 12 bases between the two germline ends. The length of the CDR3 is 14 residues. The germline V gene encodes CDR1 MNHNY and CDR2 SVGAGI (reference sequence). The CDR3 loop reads CASSYVQGSYEQYF. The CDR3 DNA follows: TGTGCCAGCAGTTATGTCCAGGGTAGCTACGAGCAGTACTTC.

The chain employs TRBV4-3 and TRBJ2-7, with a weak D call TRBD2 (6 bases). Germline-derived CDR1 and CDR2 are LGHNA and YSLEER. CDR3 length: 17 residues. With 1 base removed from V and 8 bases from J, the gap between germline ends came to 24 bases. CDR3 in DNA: TGCGCCAGCAGCCAAGTGGCTAGCGAAGGGACCGGTACGAAGCAGTACTTC. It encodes CASSQVASEGTGTKQYF.

DNA for the CDR3: TGCGCCAGCAGCACACCTACAGCCTCCCCCAACAATGAGCAGTTCTTC. This sequence encodes CASSTPTASPNNEQFF. V usage is TRBV4-3 and J usage is TRBJ2-1; D is uncertain. V gave up 5 bases and J gave up 5 bases, with 19 bases separating them. CDR3 size: 16 residues. Germline lookup yields CDR1 LGHNA and CDR2 YSLEER.

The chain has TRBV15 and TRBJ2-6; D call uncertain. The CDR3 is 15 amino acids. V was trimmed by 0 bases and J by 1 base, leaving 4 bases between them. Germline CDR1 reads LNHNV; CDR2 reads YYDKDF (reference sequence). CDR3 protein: CATSRDYSGANVLTF. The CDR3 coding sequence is TGTGCCACCAGCAGAGACTATTCTGGGGCCAACGTCCTGACTTTC.

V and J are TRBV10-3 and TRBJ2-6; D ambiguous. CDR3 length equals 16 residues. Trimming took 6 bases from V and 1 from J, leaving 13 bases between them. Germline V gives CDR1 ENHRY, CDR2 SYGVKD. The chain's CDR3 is CAISDILGSGANVLTF. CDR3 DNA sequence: TGTGCCATCAGCGATATTTTGGGATCTGGGGCCAACGTCCTGACTTTC.

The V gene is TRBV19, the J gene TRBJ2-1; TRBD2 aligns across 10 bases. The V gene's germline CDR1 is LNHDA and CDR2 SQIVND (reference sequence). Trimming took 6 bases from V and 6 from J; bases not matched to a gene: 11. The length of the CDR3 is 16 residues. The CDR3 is CASRDLAGARRNEQFF. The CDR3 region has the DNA TGTGCCAGTAGAGACCTAGCGGGAGCTCGTCGCAATGAGCAGTTCTTC. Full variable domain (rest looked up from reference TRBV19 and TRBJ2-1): DGGITQSPKYLFRKEGQNVTLSCEQNLNHDAMYWYRQDPGQGLRLIYYSQIVNDFQKGDIAEGYSVSREKKESFPLTVTSAQKNPTAFYLCASRDLAGARRNEQFFGPGTRLTVL.

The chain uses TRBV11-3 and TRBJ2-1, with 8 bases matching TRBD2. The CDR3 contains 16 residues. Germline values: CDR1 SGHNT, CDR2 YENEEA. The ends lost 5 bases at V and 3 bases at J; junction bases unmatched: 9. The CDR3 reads CASSTESGSLYNEQFF. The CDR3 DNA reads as TGTGCCAGCAGCACCGAGAGCGGGAGTCTCTACAATGAGCAGTTCTTC.

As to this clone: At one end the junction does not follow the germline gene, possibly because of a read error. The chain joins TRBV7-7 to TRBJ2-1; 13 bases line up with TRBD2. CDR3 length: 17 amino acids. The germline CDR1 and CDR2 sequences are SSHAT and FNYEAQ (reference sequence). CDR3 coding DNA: TGTGCTAGCAGCGCGAGGTGGACTAGCGGGGGCACGGTTGAGCAGTTCTTC. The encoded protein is CASSARWTSGGTVEQFF.

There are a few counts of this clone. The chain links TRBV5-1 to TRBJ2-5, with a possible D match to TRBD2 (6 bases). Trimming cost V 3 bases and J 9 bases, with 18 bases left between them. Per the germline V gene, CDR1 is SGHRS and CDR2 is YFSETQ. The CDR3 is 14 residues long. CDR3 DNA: TGCGCCAGCAGCTCAATGGGACTGTGGATAGCCCAGTACTTC. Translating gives CASSSMGLWIAQYF.

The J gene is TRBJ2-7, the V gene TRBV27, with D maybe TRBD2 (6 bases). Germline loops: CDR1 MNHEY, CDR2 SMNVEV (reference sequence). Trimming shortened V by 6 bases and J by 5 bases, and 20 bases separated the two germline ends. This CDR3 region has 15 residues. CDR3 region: CASRRDSPPSNEQYF. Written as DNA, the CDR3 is TGTGCCAGCAGAAGGGACTCCCCGCCGTCCAACGAGCAGTACTTC.

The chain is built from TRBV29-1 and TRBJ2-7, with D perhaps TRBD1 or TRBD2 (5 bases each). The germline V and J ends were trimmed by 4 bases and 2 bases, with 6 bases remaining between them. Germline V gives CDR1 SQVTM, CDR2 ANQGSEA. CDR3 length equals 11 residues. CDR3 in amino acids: CSVGGAYEQYF. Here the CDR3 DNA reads TGCAGCGTTGGAGGGGCCTACGAGCAGTACTTC.

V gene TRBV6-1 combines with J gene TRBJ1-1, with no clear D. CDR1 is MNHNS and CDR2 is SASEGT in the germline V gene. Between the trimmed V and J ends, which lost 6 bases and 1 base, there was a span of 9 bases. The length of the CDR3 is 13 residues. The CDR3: CASSAPGNTEAFF. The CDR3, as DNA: TGTGCCAGCAGCGCTCCGGGGAACACTGAAGCTTTCTTT.

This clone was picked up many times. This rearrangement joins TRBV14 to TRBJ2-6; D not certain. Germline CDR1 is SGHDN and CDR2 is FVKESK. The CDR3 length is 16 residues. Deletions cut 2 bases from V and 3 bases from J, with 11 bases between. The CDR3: CASSQSYGSGANVLTF. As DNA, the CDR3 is TGTGCCAGCAGCCAATCCTACGGTAGTGGGGCCAACGTCCTGACTTTC. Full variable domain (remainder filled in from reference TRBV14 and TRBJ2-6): EAGVTQFPSHSVIEKGQTVTLRCDPISGHDNLYWYRRVMGKEIKFLLHFVKESKQDESGMPNNRFLAERTGGTYSTLKVQPAELEDSGVYFCASSQSYGSGANVLTFGAGSRLTVL.

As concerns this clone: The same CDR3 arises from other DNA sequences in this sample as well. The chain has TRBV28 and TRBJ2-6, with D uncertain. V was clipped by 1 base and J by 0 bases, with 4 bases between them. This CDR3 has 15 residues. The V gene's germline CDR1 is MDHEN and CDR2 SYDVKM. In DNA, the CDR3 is TGTGCCAGCAGTTTATATAGCTCTGGGGCCAACGTCCTGACTTTC. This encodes CASSLYSSGANVLTF.

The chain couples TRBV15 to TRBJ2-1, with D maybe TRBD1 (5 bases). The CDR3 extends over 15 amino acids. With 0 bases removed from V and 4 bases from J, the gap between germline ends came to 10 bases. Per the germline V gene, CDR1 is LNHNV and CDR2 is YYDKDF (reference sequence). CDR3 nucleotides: TGTGCCACCAGCAGAGATAAGGCAGGGTACAATGAGCAGTTCTTC. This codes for CATSRDKAGYNEQFF.